This T cell receptor beta chain was identified during a study of CD8+ T cells in alopecia areata. Study background: Each day, treated patients took oral tofacitinib twice, at 5 to 10 mg per dose.

Germline V gives CDR1 SQVTM, CDR2 ANQGSEA. This CDR3 contains 15 residues. The V segment lost 6 bases and the J segment 0 bases; nucleotides outside the gene matches: 9. RNA was extracted and reverse transcribed into cDNA as the sequencing template. Here immunoSEQ multiplex PCR was the method, and the copy in TCRdb shows in-frame clones only, minus some. The sample contains 120,000 to 150,000 clones, over 45% of which appear only once. The V and J genes are TRBV29-1 and TRBJ1-2, with TRBD1 identical over 8 bases. The sequenced material came from CD4+ T cells sorted from blood. The receptor was derived from a human donor with alopecia areata. CDR3 nucleotides: TGCAGCGTACTCAGGGGGCTTTCCTCTAACTATGGCTACACCTTC. Its translation: CSVLRGLSSNYGYTF.